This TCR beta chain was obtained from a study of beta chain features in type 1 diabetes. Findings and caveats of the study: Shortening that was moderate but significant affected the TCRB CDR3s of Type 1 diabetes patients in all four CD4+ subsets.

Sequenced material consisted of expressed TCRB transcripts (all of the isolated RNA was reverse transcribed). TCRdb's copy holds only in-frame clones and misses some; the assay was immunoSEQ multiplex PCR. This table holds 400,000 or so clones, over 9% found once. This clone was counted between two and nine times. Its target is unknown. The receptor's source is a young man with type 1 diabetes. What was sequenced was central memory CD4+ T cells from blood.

CDR3 coding DNA: TGTGCCTGGAGTGCGGGGGGTCTCGATCAGCCCCAGCATTTT. This translates into CAWSAGGLDQPQHF. The rearrangement links TRBV30 to TRBJ1-5, with a tentative D call TRBD1 (5 bases). Looked up from germline, CDR1 is GTSNPN and CDR2 is SVGIG (reference sequence). Trimming pared 1 base from V and 5 bases from J, leaving 12 bases between. CDR3 length: 14 residues.